The text below deals with one T cell receptor beta chain. CDR3 length equals 13 residues. Trimming shortened V by 9 bases and J by 0 bases, and 12 bases separated the two germline ends. Germline CDR1 is MNHEY and CDR2 is SVGAGI. Reverse transcription of roughly 0.45 to 1 ug RNA was performed with random hexamers. Across 54 Vbeta and 13 Jbeta, immunoSEQ multiplex PCR amplified TCR beta CDR3. TCRdb recomputed calls from the immunoSEQ multiplex PCR reads with MiXCR, one row per CDR3 protein. Of under 250,000 distinct CDR3 sequences in the sample, just over 90% were seen once. This sample was included in a study of CD8 T cells in Susac syndrome.

J is TRBJ2-7 and V is TRBV6-5; D remains ambiguous. The material sequenced was CD4+ T cells from PBMCs. This clonotype was sampled from a human donor with multiple sclerosis. The CDR3 DNA reads as TGTGCCAGTACCCGACTGAGCTCCTACGAGCAGTACTTC. Its translation: CASTRLSSYEQYF.